A single sample gave rise to the 21 T cell receptor beta chains below, sequenced in a study of blood T cell repertoires in COVID-19. The assay was immunoSEQ multiplex PCR, and TCRdb's table has in-frame clones only and misses some. The sample shows roughly 170,000 clones, roughly nine tenths of them seen only once. The sample taken for sequencing was peripheral blood. These receptors originate from a man between 65 and 85 years old with active or convalescent COVID-19.

The chain links TRBV30 to TRBJ2-1; 9 nucleotides line up with TRBD1. After removal of 0 bases from V and 6 bases from J, the junction contained 9 bases not matched to a gene. Germline V lookup: CDR1 GTSNPN, CDR2 SVGIG (reference sequence). CDR3 length equals 16 residues. The CDR3 DNA reads TGTGCCTGGAGTGTACGTCCGGACAGGGGTCTCAATGAGCAGTTCTTC. This translates into CAWSVRPDRGLNEQFF. Variable domain in full (rest from reference TRBV30 and TRBJ2-1): SQTIHQWPATLVQPVGSPLSLECTVEGTSNPNLYWYRQAAGRGLQLLFYSVGIGQISSEVPQNLSASRPQDRQFILSSKKLLLSDSGFYLCAWSVRPDRGLNEQFFGPGTRLTVL.

This clone was seen a single time. The chain employs TRBV9 and TRBJ2-3; D unresolved. V lost 2 bases and J lost 2, with 12 bases in between. The CDR3 is made up of 15 amino acids. The germline V gene has CDR1 SGDLS and CDR2 YYNGEE. The CDR3 spells CASSVGSFFTDTQYF. DNA of the CDR3: TGTGCCAGCAGCGTGGGCAGTTTTTTCACAGATACGCAGTATTTT.

The chain recombines TRBV18 with TRBJ1-1; possible D gene TRBD1, 6 bases. CDR1 KGHSH and CDR2 LQKENI come from the germline V gene. V was trimmed by 4 bases and J by 2 bases, leaving 17 bases between them. The CDR3 length is 16 residues. The CDR3 here is CASSLITGGRNTEAFF. In DNA form, the CDR3 reads TGTGCCAGCTCACTGATCACCGGGGGGCGAAACACTGAAGCTTTCTTT.

The chain combines TRBV19 with TRBJ2-1, with TRBD2 matching over 14 bases. Germline V gene data show CDR1 as LNHDA and CDR2 as SQIVND (reference sequence). V lost 5 bases and J lost 7; bases outside the gene matches: 13. The CDR3 extends over 18 amino acids. The CDR3, as DNA: TGTGCCAGTAGTCCCCCCCGGGGAGGGACTAGCGGGAGAAATGAGCAGTTCTTC. Protein: CASSPPRGGTSGRNEQFF. The full variable domain, with the rest looked up from reference TRBV19 and TRBJ2-1, is DGGITQSPKYLFRKEGQNVTLSCEQNLNHDAMYWYRQDPGQGLRLIYYSQIVNDFQKGDIAEGYSVSREKKESFPLTVTSAQKNPTAFYLCASSPPRGGTSGRNEQFFGPGTRLTVL.

The rearrangement links TRBV5-4 to TRBJ1-2; D is unclear. The V and J ends lost 3 bases and 3 bases respectively, with 9 bases between them. Germline V gene data show CDR1 as SGHNT and CDR2 as YYREEE (reference sequence). The CDR3 totals 13 residues. CDR3 residues: CASSSTADYGYTF. DNA for the CDR3: TGTGCCAGCAGCTCAACGGCGGACTATGGCTACACCTTC.

This clone has a single count. The CDR3 is CASSLTRDQPQHF. The CDR3 nucleotides are TGTGCCAGCAGTTTAACCAGGGATCAGCCCCAGCATTTT. The chain recombines TRBV12-3 or TRBV12-4 with TRBJ1-5; possibly TRBD1 for D (5 bases). V was cut by 2 bases and J by 5 bases, with 7 bases left in between. This CDR3 region has 13 residues.

The chain is built from TRBV5-1 and TRBJ2-5; D is possibly TRBD2 (7 bases). Germline V gene data show CDR1 as SGHRS and CDR2 as YFSETQ. Trimming cost V 4 bases and J 2 bases, with 12 bases left between them. This CDR3 contains 14 residues. CDR3 nucleotide sequence: TGCGCCAGCAGCCGGGGGGCCCCGCAAGAGACCCAGTACTTC. It encodes CASSRGAPQETQYF.

The J gene is TRBJ1-1, the V gene TRBV12-3 or TRBV12-4; 8 bases map to TRBD1. V gave up 8 bases and J gave up 5 bases; unmatched junction bases: 7. The CDR3 is 13 amino acids. The CDR3 sequence: CASRFTGGTEAFF. The CDR3 DNA sequence: TGTGCCAGCCGATTTACAGGGGGGACTGAAGCTTTCTTT.

The chain carries TRBV7-2 and TRBJ2-7; D possibly corresponds to TRBD2 (6 bases). This CDR3 has 15 residues. Germline V gene data show CDR1 as SGHTA and CDR2 as FQGNSA. The ends were cut back, 3 bases at V and 2 bases at J, with 14 bases in the middle. This chain's CDR3 is CASSLRMGGTYEQYF. The CDR3 DNA reads TGTGCCAGCAGCTTGAGGATGGGAGGCACCTACGAGCAGTACTTC.

The chain joins TRBV15 to TRBJ1-1, with 8 bases identical to TRBD1. V shed 4 bases, J shed 9 bases, and the junction held 4 bases outside the gene matches. Germline V CDR1 and CDR2: LNHNV, YYDKDF (reference sequence). This CDR3 spans 12 amino acids. CDR3 residues: CATSTGTGKAFF. The CDR3 nucleotides read TGTGCCACCAGCACTGGGACAGGAAAAGCTTTCTTT.

The rearrangement links TRBV28 to TRBJ1-5; D gene ambiguous. CDR1 MDHEN and CDR2 SYDVKM come from the germline V gene. V lost 5 bases, J lost 0 bases, and 17 bases lay in between. The length of the CDR3 is 17 residues. The CDR3 DNA reads TGTGCCAGCAGTCCCCCGGGAACTTTTAATAGCAATCAGCCCCAGCATTTT. It encodes CASSPPGTFNSNQPQHF.

CDR3 loop: CASSLDRMNTEAFF. The CDR3 DNA sequence: TGTGCCAGCAGCTTGGACAGGATGAACACTGAAGCTTTCTTT. This rearrangement joins TRBV11-3 to TRBJ1-1, with 7 nucleotides matching TRBD1. The length of the CDR3 is 14 residues. Trimming took 3 bases from V and 0 from J; bases not matched to a gene: 1. Germline assignment: CDR1 SGHNT and CDR2 YENEEA.

The rearrangement joins TRBV30 to TRBJ2-1; TRBD2 aligns across 9 bases. The V and J ends lost 5 bases and 6 bases, in that order; junction bases with no gene match: 8. CDR3 length equals 14 residues. CDR1 is GTSNPN and CDR2 is SVGIG in the germline V gene (reference sequence). CDR3 DNA: TGTGCCTGGGAACCGGGACTAGCTCTCAATGAGCAGTTCTTC. Amino acid sequence: CAWEPGLALNEQFF.

The rearrangement joins TRBV30 to TRBJ1-3; 7 positions agree with TRBD1. There are 13 residues in the CDR3. Unmatched junction bases numbered 9, after V lost 5 bases and J lost 8 bases. Looked up from germline, CDR1 is GTSNPN and CDR2 is SVGIG (reference sequence). The CDR3 sequence is CAWGTVSGYTIYF. The CDR3 region has the DNA TGTGCCTGGGGGACAGTTTCAGGATACACCATATATTTT.

The chain links TRBV4-3 to TRBJ2-3; TRBD2 aligns across 9 bases. The CDR3 consists of 15 residues. Germline V gene data show CDR1 as LGHNA and CDR2 as YSLEER. V lost 0 bases to trimming and J lost 6 bases; unmatched junction nucleotides: 4. The CDR3 is CASSQEGAGGDTQYF. For the CDR3, the DNA is TGCGCCAGCAGCCAAGAAGGGGCGGGGGGGGATACGCAGTATTTT.

This clone showed up just a few times. V gene TRBV12-3 or TRBV12-4 combines with J gene TRBJ1-1; D is possibly TRBD1 (5 bases). CDR3 length: 13 amino acids. Trimming left V 5 bases short and J 6 bases short, with 13 bases between. CDR3 residues: CASSNRRGSEAFF. The DNA for the CDR3 is TGTGCCAGCAGTAACAGGAGGGGCTCTGAAGCTTTCTTT.

This chain uses TRBV7-2 with TRBJ1-4; D unclear. Looked up from germline, CDR1 is SGHTA and CDR2 is FQGNSA. This CDR3 spans 13 amino acids. Trimming took 3 bases from V and 3 from J, leaving 5 bases between them. CDR3 bases: TGTGCCAGCAGCTTGTATTCTAATGAAAAACTGTTTTTT. Translating gives CASSLYSNEKLFF. Filled out from reference TRBV7-2 and TRBJ1-4, the complete variable domain reads GAGVSQSPSNKVTEKGKDVELRCDPISGHTALYWYRQSLGQGLEFLIYFQGNSAPDKSGLPSDRFSAERTGGSVSTLTIQRTQQEDSAVYLCASSLYSNEKLFFGSGTQLSVL.

CDR3 sequence (DNA): TGCAGCGTTGTTAGGACAATGAACACTGAAGCTTTCTTT. It specifies CSVVRTMNTEAFF. The rearrangement links TRBV29-1 to TRBJ1-1, with a possible D match to TRBD1 (5 bases). This CDR3 is 13 amino acids long. V was shortened by 4 bases and J by 0 bases, with 9 bases between the two germline ends. Germline CDR1 reads SQVTM; CDR2 reads ANQGSEA.

The chain links TRBV3-1 (or the pseudogene TRBV3-2) to TRBJ2-7, with TRBD1 matching over 7 bases. This CDR3 is 13 amino acids long. Losses at the gene ends were 3 bases for V and 7 bases for J; bases not matched to a gene: 6. Germline CDR1 LGHDT, CDR2 YNNKEL (reference sequence). The chain's CDR3 is CASSHRQGREQYF. In nucleotides, the CDR3 is TGTGCCAGCAGCCACCGACAGGGACGTGAGCAGTACTTC.

V usage is TRBV9 and J usage is TRBJ1-2; a weak D match, TRBD1 (6 bases). Germline V gene sequence: CDR1 SGDLS, CDR2 YYNGEE. V gave up 0 bases and J gave up 2 bases, with 14 bases separating them. This CDR3 has 16 amino acids. CDR3 nucleotides: TGTGCCAGCAGCGTAGCTCTGGGGGCAGGGAACTATGGCTACACCTTC. Protein sequence: CASSVALGAGNYGYTF.

The chain combines TRBV7-3 with TRBJ2-2; 8 bases line up with TRBD2. J lost 1 base, V lost 5 bases, and 3 bases had no gene match. CDR3 length: 15 amino acids. Germline V gives CDR1 SGHTA, CDR2 FQGTGA. The CDR3 DNA reads as TGTGCCAGCAGCCCGACTAGCGTGAACACCGGGGAGCTGTTTTTT. This sequence encodes CASSPTSVNTGELFF.